The 12 T cell receptor beta chains reported below all come from one sample, sequenced in a study of T cell responses to AZD1222 COVID-19 vaccine. Sequencing used immunoSEQ multiplex PCR; TCRdb keeps in-frame clones, though not all of them. The data contain 140,000 to 150,000 clones, approximately 90% of them singletons. The material was peripheral blood, obtained on day 0 of AZD1222 vaccination. These TCRs come from an adult in good health.

The chain couples TRBV4-2 to TRBJ1-5, with D unresolved. Germline CDR1 reads LGHNA; CDR2 reads YNFKEQ. Trimming removed 0 bases at V and 4 bases at J, with 7 bases between. This CDR3 has 14 amino acids. CDR3 region: CASSQEGRNQPQHF. DNA of the CDR3: TGTGCCAGCAGCCAAGAGGGAAGGAATCAGCCCCAGCATTTT.

This chain uses TRBV30 with TRBJ2-7; the D is unclear. The CDR3 sequence is 11 residues long. The germline V gene encodes CDR1 GTSNPN and CDR2 SVGIG (reference sequence). Trimming took off 3 bases at V and 3 bases at J, with 6 bases between the two ends. CDR3 coding DNA: TGTGCCTGGAGCCCCCTCTACGAGCAGTACTTC. Translation gives CAWSPLYEQYF. Using reference TRBV30 and TRBJ2-7 for the parts outside the CDR3, the full variable domain is SQTIHQWPATLVQPVGSPLSLECTVEGTSNPNLYWYRQAAGRGLQLLFYSVGIGQISSEVPQNLSASRPQDRQFILSSKKLLLSDSGFYLCAWSPLYEQYFGPGTRLTVT.

The chain has TRBV6-4 and TRBJ1-5, with D perhaps TRBD1 (5 bases). The CDR3 totals 16 residues. Germline-derived CDR1 and CDR2 are MRHNA and SNTAGT. Trimming left V 4 bases short and J 0 bases short, with 13 bases between. CDR3: CASSGGRGYSNQPQHF. The CDR3 DNA follows: TGTGCCAGCAGTGGGGGACGAGGGTATAGCAATCAGCCCCAGCATTTT.

V usage is TRBV1 and J usage is TRBJ2-5; the table's D call, TRBD2, was not checked against the DNA. TRBV1 is classified as a pseudogene. The CDR3 length is 17 residues. The DNA of the CDR3 is TGCACCAGCAGCCAAGTGGCTAGCGGGAGGAATTGGGAGACCCAGTACTTC. It specifies CTSSQVASGRNWETQYF.

This chain uses TRBV7-2 with TRBJ1-1; 9 bases fit TRBD1. Germline V gene data show CDR1 as SGHTA and CDR2 as FQGNSA. Trimming at V came to 5 bases and at J to 5 bases, leaving 6 bases not matched to a gene. The CDR3 extends over 14 amino acids. DNA of the CDR3: TGTGCCAGCAGCGCCACGACAGGGGGTACTGAAGCTTTCTTT. Residues: CASSATTGGTEAFF.

The CDR3 loop reads CASSSRTWTGEGVGNSPLHF. The CDR3 nucleotides read TGTGCCAGTAGTTCCCGGACATGGACAGGGGAGGGCGTAGGGAATTCACCCCTCCACTTT. The chain is built from TRBV19 and TRBJ1-6; 9 bases agree with TRBD1. CDR1 is LNHDA and CDR2 is SQIVND in the germline V gene (reference sequence). The CDR3 has 20 residues. Losses at the gene ends were 5 bases for V and 7 bases for J; bases not matched to a gene: 21.

The genes are TRBV5-6 and TRBJ2-1; no firm D call. Trimming took 0 bases from V and 4 from J, leaving 5 bases between them. Per germline, CDR1 SGHDT and CDR2 YYEEEE. This CDR3 has 13 amino acids. CDR3 coding DNA: TGTGCCAGCAGCTTGGGGGGATACAATGAGCAGTTCTTC. Residues: CASSLGGYNEQFF.

This clone is labeled as medium-sized. The chain employs TRBV10-1 and TRBJ1-1, with D perhaps matching TRBD1 (5 bases). CDR3 length: 15 residues. Germline V lookup: CDR1 WNHNN, CDR2 SYGVQD (reference sequence). V was pared by 4 bases and J by 1 base, with 13 bases between. The DNA of the CDR3 is TGCGCCAGCAGTGTCGCGACAGAAAAGAACACTGAAGCTTTCTTT. It encodes CASSVATEKNTEAFF.

This clone appeared a single time. This chain uses TRBV18 with TRBJ2-3; D gene unclear. The germline V gene encodes CDR1 KGHSH and CDR2 LQKENI. The CDR3 consists of 14 residues. Trimming took 0 bases from V and 0 from J, leaving 4 bases between them. This CDR3 reads CASSPPSSTDTQYF. The CDR3 coding sequence is TGTGCCAGCTCACCACCCAGTAGCACAGATACGCAGTATTTT.

The V and J genes are TRBV19 and TRBJ2-3; D possibly matches TRBD1 or TRBD2 (7 bases each). CDR1 is LNHDA, CDR2 SQIVND, per germline (reference sequence). The CDR3 sequence is 14 residues long. Trimming took 6 bases from V and 4 from J, leaving 14 bases between them. CDR3: CASRQGRGSDTQYF. CDR3 DNA sequence: TGTGCCAGTAGACAGGGGAGGGGGTCAGATACGCAGTATTTT.

The chain is built from TRBV4-3 and TRBJ1-1; tentatively, D is TRBD1 (6 bases). Deletions cut 3 bases from V and 4 bases from J, with 12 bases between. CDR1 is LGHNA and CDR2 is YSLEER in the germline V gene. This CDR3 spans 14 amino acids. In DNA, the CDR3 is TGCGCCAGCAGCCAGAACAGGGTTGGCACTGAAGCTTTCTTT. It encodes CASSQNRVGTEAFF.

The CDR3 spells CASSLAPGVGNTEAFF. CDR3 DNA: TGCGCCAGCAGCCTCGCCCCGGGGGTGGGGAACACTGAAGCTTTCTTT. This chain joins TRBV5-1 and TRBJ1-1; maybe TRBD1 (5 bases). Germline V gene sequence: CDR1 SGHRS, CDR2 YFSETQ. Between the trimmed V and J ends, which lost 4 bases and 1 base, there was a span of 17 bases. The CDR3 is 16 amino acids. The variable domain in full, with the rest retrieved from reference TRBV5-1 and TRBJ1-1, is KAGVTQTPRYLIKTRGQQVTLSCSPISGHRSVSWYQQTPGQGLQFLFEYFSETQRNKGNFPGRFSGRQFSNSRSEMNVSTLELGDSALYLCASSLAPGVGNTEAFFGQGTRLTVV.